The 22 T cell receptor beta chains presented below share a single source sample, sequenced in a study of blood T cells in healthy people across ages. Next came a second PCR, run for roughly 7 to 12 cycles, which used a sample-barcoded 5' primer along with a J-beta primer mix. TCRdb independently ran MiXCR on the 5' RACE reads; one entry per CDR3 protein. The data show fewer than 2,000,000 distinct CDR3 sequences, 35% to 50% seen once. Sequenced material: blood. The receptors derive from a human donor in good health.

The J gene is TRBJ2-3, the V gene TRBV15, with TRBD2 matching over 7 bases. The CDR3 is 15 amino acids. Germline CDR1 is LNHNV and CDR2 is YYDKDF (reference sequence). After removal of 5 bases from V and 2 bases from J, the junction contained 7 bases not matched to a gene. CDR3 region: CATSGAGTNTDTQYF. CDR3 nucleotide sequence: TGTGCCACCAGCGGCGCCGGGACTAACACAGATACGCAGTATTTT. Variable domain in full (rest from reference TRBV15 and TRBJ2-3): DAMVIQNPRYQVTQFGKPVTLSCSQTLNHNVMYWYQQKSSQAPKLLFHYYDKDFNNEADTPDNFQSRRPNTSFCFLDIRSPGLGDTAMYLCATSGAGTNTDTQYFGPGTRLTVL.

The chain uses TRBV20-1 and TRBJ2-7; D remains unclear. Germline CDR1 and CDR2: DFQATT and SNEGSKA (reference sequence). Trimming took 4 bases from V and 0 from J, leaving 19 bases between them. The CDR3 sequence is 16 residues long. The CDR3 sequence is CSAIIPPELNSYEQYF. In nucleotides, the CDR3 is TGCAGTGCTATTATTCCTCCAGAACTCAACTCCTACGAGCAGTACTTC.

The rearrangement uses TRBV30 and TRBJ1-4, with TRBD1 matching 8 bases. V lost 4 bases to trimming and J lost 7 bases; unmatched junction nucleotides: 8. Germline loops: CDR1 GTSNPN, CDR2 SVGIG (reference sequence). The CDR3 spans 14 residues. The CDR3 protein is CAWKRAGGSEKLFF. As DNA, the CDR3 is TGTGCCTGGAAGAGGGCAGGGGGCAGTGAAAAACTGTTTTTT.

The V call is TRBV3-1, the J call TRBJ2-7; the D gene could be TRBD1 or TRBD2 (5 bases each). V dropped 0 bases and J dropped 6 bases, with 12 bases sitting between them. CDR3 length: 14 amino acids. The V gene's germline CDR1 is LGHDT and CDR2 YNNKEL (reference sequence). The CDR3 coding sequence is TGTGCCAGCAGCCAAGAGGGTGGGGACGGCGAGCAGTACTTC. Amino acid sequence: CASSQEGGDGEQYF.

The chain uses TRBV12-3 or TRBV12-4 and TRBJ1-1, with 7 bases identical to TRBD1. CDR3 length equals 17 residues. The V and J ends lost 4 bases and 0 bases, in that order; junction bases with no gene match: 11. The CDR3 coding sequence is TGTGCCAGCAGTTCCAACAGGGGATCTGGGTTGAACACTGAAGCTTTCTTT. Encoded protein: CASSSNRGSGLNTEAFF.

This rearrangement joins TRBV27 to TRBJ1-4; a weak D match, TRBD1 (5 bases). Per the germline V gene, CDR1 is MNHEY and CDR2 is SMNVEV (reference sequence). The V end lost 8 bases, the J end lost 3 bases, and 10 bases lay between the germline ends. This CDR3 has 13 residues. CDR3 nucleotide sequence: TGTGCCAGCCAGCAAGGGGCTAATGAAAAACTGTTTTTT. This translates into CASQQGANEKLFF.

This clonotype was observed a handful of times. CDR3 protein: CASSFSTGRLPYEQYF. CDR3 DNA: TGTGCCAGCAGCTTTTCAACAGGGAGGCTACCCTACGAGCAGTACTTC. The rearrangement joins TRBV7-9 to TRBJ2-7; D is tentatively TRBD1 or TRBD2 (6 bases each). This CDR3 contains 16 residues. The germline gives CDR1 SEHNR, CDR2 FQNEAQ (reference sequence). The ends were cut back, 3 bases at V and 2 bases at J, with 17 bases in the middle.

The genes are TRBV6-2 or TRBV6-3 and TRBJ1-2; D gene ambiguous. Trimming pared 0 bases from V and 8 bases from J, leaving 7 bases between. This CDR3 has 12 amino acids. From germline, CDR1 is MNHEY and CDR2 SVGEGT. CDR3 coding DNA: TGTGCCAGCAGTTACTCGGAGTCGGGCTACACCTTC. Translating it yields CASSYSESGYTF.

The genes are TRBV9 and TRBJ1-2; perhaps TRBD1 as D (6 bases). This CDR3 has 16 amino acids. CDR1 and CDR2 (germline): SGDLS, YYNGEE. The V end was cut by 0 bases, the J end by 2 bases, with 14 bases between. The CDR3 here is CASSVGVGGPNYGYTF. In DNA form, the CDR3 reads TGTGCCAGCAGCGTAGGTGTGGGGGGGCCGAACTATGGCTACACCTTC.

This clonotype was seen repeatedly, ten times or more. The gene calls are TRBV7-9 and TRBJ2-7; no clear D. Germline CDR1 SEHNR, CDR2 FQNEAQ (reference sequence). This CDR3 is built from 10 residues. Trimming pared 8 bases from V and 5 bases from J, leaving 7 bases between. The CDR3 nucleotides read TGTGCCAGCTCACCCAACGAGCAGTACTTC. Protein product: CASSPNEQYF. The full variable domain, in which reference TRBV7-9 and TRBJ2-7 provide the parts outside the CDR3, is DTGVSQNPRHKITKRGQNVTFRCDPISEHNRLYWYRQTLGQGPEFLTYFQNEAQLEKSRLLSDRFSAERPKGSFSTLEIQRTEQGDSAMYLCASSPNEQYFGPGTRLTVT.

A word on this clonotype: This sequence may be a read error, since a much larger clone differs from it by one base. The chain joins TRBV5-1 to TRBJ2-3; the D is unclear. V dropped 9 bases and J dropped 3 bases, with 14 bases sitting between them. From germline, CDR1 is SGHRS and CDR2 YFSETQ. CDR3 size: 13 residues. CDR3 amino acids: CANRPDPTDTQYF. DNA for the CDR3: TGCGCCAACAGACCTGATCCGACAGATACGCAGTATTTT.

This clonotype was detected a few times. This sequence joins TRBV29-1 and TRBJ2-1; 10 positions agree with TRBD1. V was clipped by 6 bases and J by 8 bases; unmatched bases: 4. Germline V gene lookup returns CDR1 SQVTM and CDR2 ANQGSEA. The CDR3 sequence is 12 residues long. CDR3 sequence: CSVGTGVDEQFF. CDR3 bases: TGCAGCGTAGGGACAGGGGTAGATGAGCAGTTCTTC.

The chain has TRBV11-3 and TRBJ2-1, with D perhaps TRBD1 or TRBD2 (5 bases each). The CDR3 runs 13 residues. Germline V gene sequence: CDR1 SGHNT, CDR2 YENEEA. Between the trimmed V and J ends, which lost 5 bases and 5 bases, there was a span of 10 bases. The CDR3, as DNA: TGTGCCAGCAGCAGGGGACGAAACAATGAGCAGTTCTTC. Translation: CASSRGRNNEQFF.

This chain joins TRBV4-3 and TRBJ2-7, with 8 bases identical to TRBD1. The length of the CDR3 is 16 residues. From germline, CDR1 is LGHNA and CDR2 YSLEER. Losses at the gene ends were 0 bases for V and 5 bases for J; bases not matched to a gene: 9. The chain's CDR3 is CASSQDQDRVGHEQYF. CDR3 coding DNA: TGCGCCAGCAGCCAAGATCAGGACAGGGTGGGTCACGAGCAGTACTTC.

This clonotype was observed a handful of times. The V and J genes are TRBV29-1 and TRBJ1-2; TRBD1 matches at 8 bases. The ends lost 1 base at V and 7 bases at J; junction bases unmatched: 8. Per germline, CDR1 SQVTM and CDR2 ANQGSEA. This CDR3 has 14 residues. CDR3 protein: CSVEGGRGRGGYTF. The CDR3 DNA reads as TGCAGCGTTGAAGGTGGCAGGGGGCGCGGTGGCTACACCTTC.

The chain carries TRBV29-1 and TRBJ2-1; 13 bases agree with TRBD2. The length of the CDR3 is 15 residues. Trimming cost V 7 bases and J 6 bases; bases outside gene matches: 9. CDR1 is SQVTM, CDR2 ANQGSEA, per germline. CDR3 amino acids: CSAPPGTSGANEQFF. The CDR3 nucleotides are TGCAGCGCTCCCCCAGGGACTAGCGGGGCCAATGAGCAGTTCTTC.

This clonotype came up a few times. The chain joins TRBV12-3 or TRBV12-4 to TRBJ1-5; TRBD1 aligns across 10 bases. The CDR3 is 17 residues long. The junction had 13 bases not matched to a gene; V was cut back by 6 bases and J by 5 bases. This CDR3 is CASRQRDRGRFDQPQHF. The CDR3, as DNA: TGTGCCAGCAGACAACGGGACAGGGGACGGTTTGATCAGCCCCAGCATTTT.

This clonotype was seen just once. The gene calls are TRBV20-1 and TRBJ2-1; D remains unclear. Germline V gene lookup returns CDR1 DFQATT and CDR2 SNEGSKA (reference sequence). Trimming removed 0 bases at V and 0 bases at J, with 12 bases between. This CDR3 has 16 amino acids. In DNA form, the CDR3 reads TGCAGTGCTAGAGATTTTGGCGGTACCTCCTACAATGAGCAGTTCTTC. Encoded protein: CSARDFGGTSYNEQFF.

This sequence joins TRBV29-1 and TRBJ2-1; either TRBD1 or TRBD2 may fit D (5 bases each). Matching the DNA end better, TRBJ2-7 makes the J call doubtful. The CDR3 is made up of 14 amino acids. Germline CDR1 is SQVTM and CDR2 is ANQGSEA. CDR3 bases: TGCAGCGTACTATGGAAGGGACCCCACAATGAGCAGTACTTC. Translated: CSVLWKGPHNEQYF.

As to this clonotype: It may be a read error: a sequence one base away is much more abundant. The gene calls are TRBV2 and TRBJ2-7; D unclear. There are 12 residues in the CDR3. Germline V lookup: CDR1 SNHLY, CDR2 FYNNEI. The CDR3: CAGSEDNYEQYF. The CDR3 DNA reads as TGTGCCGGCAGTGAGGATAACTACGAGCAGTACTTC.

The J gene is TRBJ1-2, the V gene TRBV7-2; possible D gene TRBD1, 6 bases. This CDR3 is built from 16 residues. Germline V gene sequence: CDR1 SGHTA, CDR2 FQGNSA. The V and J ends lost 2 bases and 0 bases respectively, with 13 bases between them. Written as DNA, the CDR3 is TGTGCCAGCAGCTTATCATGGACAGTCACTAACTATGGCTACACCTTC. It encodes CASSLSWTVTNYGYTF.

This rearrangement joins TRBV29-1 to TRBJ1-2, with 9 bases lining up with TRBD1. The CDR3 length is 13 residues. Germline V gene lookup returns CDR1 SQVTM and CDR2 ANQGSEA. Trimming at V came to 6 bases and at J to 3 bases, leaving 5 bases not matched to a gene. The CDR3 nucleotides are TGCAGCGTCCCCGGGACAGGGCACTATGGCTACACCTTC. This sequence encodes CSVPGTGHYGYTF.